This is a list of T cell receptor beta chains from one sample in a study of tumor-infiltrating lymphocytes in glioblastoma multiforme. TCRdb redid the calling of the multiplex PCR reads with MiXCR, one entry per CDR3 protein. This table holds 20,000 or so distinct CDR3 sequences, 65% to 80% found once. Sequencing input: peripheral blood. These receptors were taken from a male donor with glioblastoma. Both conserved end residues are part of each CDR3. Fields, in order: D gene, V gene, J gene, clone size, CDR3 protein, CDR3 DNA. The D gene is left open where the match is weak. Clone size is stated in some rows and not others, as once, few, many or a class when expanded.

>.|TRBV28|TRBJ1-1|few
CASSLGTAIENTEAFF
TGTGCCAGCAGCCTCGGGACCGCGATAGAGAACACTGAAGCTTTCTTT
>.|TRBV24-1|TRBJ1-5|.
CATSAWQPQHF
TGTGCCACCAGTGCCTGGCAGCCCCAGCATTTT
>TRBD1|TRBV29-1|TRBJ1-2|.
CSVPRGGLEGYTF
TGCAGCGTCCCCAGGGGGGGATTAGAGGGCTACACCTTC
>TRBD2|TRBV29-1|TRBJ2-3|.
CSSDESGRDTQYF
TGCAGCTCCGATGAAAGCGGGAGAGATACGCAGTATTTT
>.|TRBV11-2|TRBJ2-2|.
CASSFFGLNTGELFF
TGTGCCAGCAGCTTTTTTGGCTTGAACACCGGGGAGCTGTTTTTT
>.|TRBV6-2/TRBV6-3|TRBJ1-2|.
CASRYSTSGYGYTF
TGTGCCAGCAGGTACTCGACTTCTGGGTATGGCTACACCTTC
>.|TRBV11-2|TRBJ1-5|.
CASSMGGTQPQHF
TGTGCCAGCAGTATGGGGGGGACCCAGCCCCAGCATTTT
>TRBD2|TRBV20-1|TRBJ2-4|.
CSARDRTSGLAKNIQYF
TGCAGTGCTAGAGACAGGACTAGCGGGCTAGCCAAAAACATTCAGTACTTC
>.|TRBV13|TRBJ2-5|once
CASSLEGREETQYF
TGTGCCAGCAGCTTAGAAGGGCGGGAAGAGACCCAGTACTTC
>TRBD1|TRBV29-1|TRBJ2-2|many
CSGGTGVNTGELFF
TGCAGCGGAGGGACAGGGGTGAACACCGGGGAGCTGTTTTTT
>TRBD2|TRBV11-3|TRBJ2-5|.
CASSPPGLAGGPRETQYF
TGTGCCAGCAGCCCACCGGGACTAGCGGGAGGGCCCCGAGAGACCCAGTACTTC
>TRBD2|TRBV25-1|TRBJ2-1|.
CASSPFSGRAYNEQFF
TGTGCCAGCAGTCCCTTTAGCGGGAGAGCCTACAATGAGCAGTTCTTC
>.|TRBV11-2|TRBJ1-2|.
CASSPGSGYGYTF
TGTGCCAGCAGCCCAGGGTCGGGATATGGCTACACCTTC
>.|TRBV6-5|TRBJ2-3|.
CASSSVRVEGIDTQYF
TGTGCCAGCAGCTCCGTCCGGGTGGAAGGCATAGATACGCAGTATTTT
>TRBD1|TRBV6-1|TRBJ2-7|.
CASYDRASSEQYF
TGTGCCAGCTACGACAGGGCTTCCTCCGAGCAGTACTTC
>.|TRBV11-2|TRBJ2-2|once
CASSSAHIRNTGELFF
TGTGCCAGCAGTTCAGCACACATTAGGAACACCGGGGAGCTGTTTTTT
>.|TRBV28|TRBJ1-2|many
CASSLFTTAQGYGYTF
TGTGCCAGCAGTTTATTCACCACAGCTCAAGGCTATGGCTACACCTTC
>.|TRBV6-5|TRBJ2-7|.
CAVKPGAGSHEQYF
TGTGCGGTAAAACCCGGGGCGGGGAGCCACGAGCAGTACTTC
>TRBD1|TRBV4-1|TRBJ2-2|many
CASSLPTGGTGELFF
TGCGCCAGCAGCCTTCCTACAGGGGGTACCGGGGAGCTGTTTTTT
>TRBD2|TRBV20-1|TRBJ2-7|.
CSARPAGTSGGGQYF
TGTAGTGCTAGACCAGCCGGGACTAGCGGGGGGGGGCAGTACTTC
>.|TRBV11-2|TRBJ2-7|.
CASSSHNYELYF
TGTGCAAGCAGCAGTCACAATTACGAGCTGTACTTC
>.|TRBV11-2|TRBJ2-1|.
CASSLARGPLNERFF
TGTGCCAGCAGCTTAGCCCGGGGCCCCCTCAATGAGCGGTTCTTC
>TRBD2|TRBV20-1|TRBJ2-7|.
CSAIPTAGVGYEQYF
TGCAGTGCTATACCTACAGCGGGAGTGGGGTACGAGCAGTACTTC
>TRBD1|TRBV11-1|TRBJ1-1|.
CASSFPGTVGIEAFF
TGTGCCAGTAGCTTCCCGGGGACAGTGGGCATTGAAGCTTTCTTT
>TRBD2|TRBV11-2|TRBJ2-7|.
CASSPGSGGYEQYF
TGTGCCAGCAGCCCAGGGTCGGGGGGATACGAGCAGTACTTC
>.|TRBV20-1|TRBJ2-5|.
CGARARGPEETQYF
TGCGGTGCTAGAGCCAGGGGTCCCGAGGAGACCCAGTACTTT
>.|TRBV5-1|TRBJ2-3|.
CASSLVVAKSTHTQYF
TGCGCCAGCAGCTTGGTGGTAGCGAAAAGCACACATACGCAGTATTTT
>TRBD1|TRBV20-1|TRBJ1-4|.
CSVAQGAVTEKLFF
TGCAGTGTTGCACAGGGGGCGGTTACGGAAAAACTGTTTTTT
>.|TRBV21-1|TRBJ2-1|many
CADRCYNEQFF
TGTGCCGACAGGTGTTACAATGAGCAGTTCTTC
>.|TRBV29-1|TRBJ2-2|.
CSVEWAGESANTGELFF
TGCAGCGTTGAATGGGCAGGGGAATCGGCGAACACCGGGGAGCTGTTTTTT
>TRBD2|TRBV29-1|TRBJ2-4|many
CSAGLVGKNIQYF
TGCAGCGCTGGACTAGTAGGCAAAAACATTCAGTACTTC
>.|TRBV5-1|TRBJ2-7|many
CASSLGLGLDEQYF
TGCGCCAGCAGCTTGGGCCTAGGACTCGACGAGCAGTACTTC
>TRBD2|TRBV6-2/TRBV6-3|TRBJ2-1|once
CASSREGVSSYNEQFF
TGTGCCAGCTCGCGGGAGGGGGTTAGCTCCTACAATGAGCAGTTCTTC
>TRBD2|TRBV6-1|TRBJ2-1|.
CASTSGSAYNEQFF
TGTGCCAGCACGAGCGGGAGCGCCTACAATGAGCAGTTCTTC
>.|TRBV20-1|TRBJ1-1|.
CSARMGARTNTEAFF
TGCAGTGCTCGGATGGGGGCCCGCACTAACACTGAGGCTTTCTTT
>TRBD2|TRBV6-2/TRBV6-3|TRBJ2-1|.
CASSYSTTSGRACEQFF
TGTGCCAGCAGTTACTCCACGACTAGCGGGAGGGCCTGTGAGCAGTTCTTC
>.|TRBV5-1|TRBJ2-3|few
CASRDSFPTDTQYF
TGCGCCAGCCGTGACTCATTCCCCACAGATACGCAGTATTTT
>.|TRBV29-1|TRBJ2-5|.
CSVALVWGETQYF
TGCAGCGTTGCTTTGGTCTGGGGTGAGACCCAGTACTTC
>.|TRBV29-1|TRBJ2-7|.
CSVADYYERYF
TGCAGCGTTGCGGATTACTACGAGCGGTACTTC
>.|TRBV30|TRBJ2-7|.
CAWSALEREQYF
TGTGCCTGGAGTGCCCTGGAGCGCGAGCAGTACTTC
>TRBD1|TRBV30|TRBJ1-5|.
CAWSFRDRVVQPQHF
TGTGCCTGGAGTTTCCGGGACAGGGTGGTTCAGCCCCAGCATTTT
>TRBD2|TRBV7-3|TRBJ2-5|.
CAKREAPRETQYF
TGTGCCAAGCGGGAGGCCCCAAGAGAGACCCAGTACTTC
>.|TRBV20-1|TRBJ2-7|.
CSARFRWYYEQHF
TGCAGTGCTAGATTTAGGTGGTACTACGAGCAGCACTTC
>.|TRBV11-2|TRBJ2-1|.
CASSWVRWSEQFF
TGCGCCAGCAGCTGGGTCCGATGGAGTGAGCAGTTCTTC